This T cell receptor (beta chain) was sequenced in a study of long-term antiretroviral therapy in people with HIV. For the study at large: The earliest samples came from an era when ART typically awaited falling CD4 counts. Study-wide results and caveats: Clones with expansion before ART led the repertoire at all time points.

The CDR3 covers 15 residues. Germline V gives CDR1 MNHNS, CDR2 SASEGT. The V end lost 7 bases, the J end lost 1 base, and 14 bases lay between the germline ends. Participants with HIV, all of them, were treated in the United States. Runs used v3.0 of the immunoSEQ assay and were done at survey level. Repertoires were generated with immunoSEQ multiplex PCR, while TCRdb's copy carries only in-frame clones and drops some. Of some 28,000 clones listed, 70% to 90% are singletons. A word on this clone: Its antigen is unknown.

Sequences were derived from unsorted PBMCs, sampled 3 years after starting antiretroviral therapy. The chain employs TRBV6-1 and TRBJ2-1, with D possibly being TRBD2 (5 bases). The receptor was isolated from a man in his forties with HIV. CDR3 residues: CASTVVASSYNEQFF. In nucleotides, the CDR3 is TGTGCCAGCACAGTGGTAGCGTCTTCCTACAATGAGCAGTTCTTC.